This T cell receptor (beta chain) was sequenced for a study of blood T cell repertoires in COVID-19. About the research overall: Italy, Spain and the United States were the sources of the convalescent and acute COVID-19 samples.

From germline, CDR1 is MGHRA and CDR2 YSYEKL. V lost 2 bases to trimming and J lost 0 bases, with 14 bases between them. This CDR3 spans 17 amino acids. Authors' data handling: For nucleated cells, counts were estimated from reference gene primer amplification. Generated by immunoSEQ multiplex PCR, the TCRdb table keeps only in-frame clones and is missing some. That table supplies the V and J calls and clone size; D and trimming were determined from the DNA. The profile shows about 100,000 clones, roughly 80% of them singletons. The origin of this receptor is a man aged 50-59 years with active or convalescent COVID-19. The sequenced material came from peripheral blood. The J gene is TRBJ1-3, the V gene TRBV4-1; a possible D gene is TRBD1 (6 bases). Here the CDR3 DNA reads TGCGCCAGCAGCCAACCGGACAGCCTCCACTCTGGAAACACCATATATTTT. Protein sequence: CASSQPDSLHSGNTIYF.